Described below is a single T cell receptor (beta chain) sequence and its context. The target antigen is unknown. The use of genomic DNA as template underpinned the TCR beta VDJ and CDR3 profiling. One entry per CDR3 protein, called by TCRdb with MiXCR from the reads. Of some 170,000 distinct CDR3 sequences listed, about three fifths are singletons. This specimen comes from a study of CD8+CD57+ T cells in acquired aplastic anemia. Sequenced patients had shown CD8+CD57+ cell expansion by flow cytometry. Study-level results: The study found no significant CD8+ Simpson's diversity difference between patients and controls. Found in both controls and patients were around 29 CD8+ CDR3 sequences.

The CDR3 consists of 14 residues. The germline V gene encodes CDR1 MGHRA and CDR2 YSYEKL. Trimming at V came to 0 bases and at J to 4 bases, leaving 0 bases not matched to a gene. The clonotype comes from a human donor with aplastic anemia. The genes are TRBV4-1 and TRBJ2-5, with 9 bases matching TRBD2. The sequenced sample was sorted CD4+, CD8+, or CD8+CD57+ T cells (not recorded which) from PBMCs. CDR3 in amino acids: CASSQDSGRETQYF. The CDR3 nucleotides are TGCGCCAGCAGCCAAGATAGCGGGAGAGAGACCCAGTACTTC.